The clone carrying this TCR beta chain was seen a handful of times. This sample also contains other DNA sequences that code for the same CDR3. This entry comes from a study of PD-L1 blockade in urothelial cancer. Whole-study context: Prior chemotherapy in patients spanned 0 to 3 regimens. T cell content in blood samples showed a median of 141,255.

V dropped 5 bases and J dropped 3 bases, with 7 bases sitting between them. The length of the CDR3 is 12 residues. CDR1 MDHEN and CDR2 SYDVKM come from the germline V gene. Spike-ins of synthetic TCR analog templates went into each PCR. The table came from immunoSEQ multiplex PCR; TCRdb's copy has only in-frame clones and leaves some out. The repertoire includes roughly 76,000 clones, around 93% of them detected once, and around 0.9% sits in the top ten. Time point given: peripheral blood 6 weeks after treatment start. Each patient's cancer was a locally advanced or metastatic urothelial carcinoma. This chain joins TRBV28 and TRBJ1-1; no definite D call. This receptor was identified in a woman of 80 years or more with urothelial cancer. The specimen was PBMCs, collected around atezolizumab (anti-PD-L1) treatment. CDR3 protein: CASSGLDTEAFF. In DNA, the CDR3 is TGTGCCAGCAGTGGCCTTGACACTGAAGCTTTCTTT. The variable domain in full, completed from reference TRBV28 and TRBJ1-1, reads DVKVTQSSRYLVKRTGEKVFLECVQDMDHENMFWYRQDPGLGLRLIYFSYDVKMKEKGDIPEGYSVSREKKERFSLILESASTNQTSMYLCASSGLDTEAFFGQGTRLTVV.